These T cell receptor beta chains were read from a single sample in a study of shared clonotypes between healthy human individuals. TCRdb's copy holds only in-frame clones and misses some; the assay was immunoSEQ multiplex PCR. Of about 380,000 clones in the sample, about 96% were seen once. What was sequenced was memory CD8+ T cells sorted from blood. All receptors come from a man younger than 40 in good health. CDR3s include the opening cysteine and the closing phenylalanine or tryptophan. The D gene is left open where the match is weak. Size is stated for part of the rows, as once, few or many counts, or as a class when the clone is expanded.

TRBV5-1	TRBD2	TRBJ2-3	.	CASSWTSGRDTQYF	TGCGCCAGCAGCTGGACTAGCGGGAGAGATACGCAGTATTTT
TRBV6-1	TRBD2	TRBJ2-3	.	CASSEAKPGLAGLDGVNTQYF	TGTGCCAGCAGTGAAGCCAAACCGGGACTAGCGGGACTAGATGGTGTGAATACGCAGTATTTT
TRBV5-5	TRBD2	TRBJ2-3	.	CASSLGNSGRADTQYF	TGTGCCAGCAGCTTGGGGAATAGCGGGAGGGCAGATACGCAGTATTTT
TRBV5-1	.	TRBJ2-7	once	CASSLGFSTYEQYF	TGCGCCAGCAGCTTGGGCTTTTCCACCTACGAGCAGTACTTC
TRBV28	.	TRBJ2-7	.	CASSLWGRGPTYEQYF	TGTGCCAGCAGTTTGTGGGGCAGGGGCCCAACCTACGAGCAGTACTTC
TRBV20-1	TRBD1	TRBJ1-2	.	CSGTGNYGYTF	TGCAGTGGGACAGGGAACTATGGCTACACCTTC
TRBV28	.	TRBJ2-7	.	CASSLQSGTTYEQYF	TGTGCCAGCAGCCTCCAAAGCGGGACAACCTACGAGCAGTACTTC
TRBV21-1	.	TRBJ2-6	.	CASSIGLYSPGANVLTF	TGTGCCAGCAGCATCGGGCTTTACTCCCCTGGGGCCAACGTCCTGACTTTC
TRBV20-1	.	TRBJ1-2	.	CSARGQGGYTF	TGCAGTGCTAGGGGGCAAGGTGGCTACACCTTC
TRBV5-1	.	TRBJ2-6	.	CASSWTPVSGANVLTF	TGCGCCAGCAGCTGGACCCCAGTGTCTGGGGCCAACGTCCTGACTTTC
TRBV6-5	.	TRBJ2-7	.	CASSYTAAAYEQYF	TGTGCCAGCAGTTACACAGCGGCCGCCTACGAGCAGTACTTC
TRBV7-6	.	TRBJ2-7	.	CASSLTGAYEQYF	TGTGCCAGCAGCTTAACTGGAGCCTACGAGCAGTACTTC
TRBV2	TRBD1	TRBJ1-3	.	CASSEWGTAGNTIYF	TGTGCCAGCAGTGAATGGGGGACAGCTGGAAACACCATATATTTT
TRBV7-9	.	TRBJ2-5	.	CASSLGSTQQETQYF	TGTGCCAGCAGCTTAGGTTCCACACAGCAAGAGACCCAGTACTTC
TRBV19	TRBD1	TRBJ2-5	.	CASSKPGQKETQYF	TGTGCCAGTAGTAAGCCGGGACAGAAAGAGACCCAGTACTTC
TRBV30	TRBD2	TRBJ2-3	.	CAWRKREWDTQYF	TGTGCCTGGAGGAAGCGGGAGTGGGATACGCAGTATTTT
TRBV28	.	TRBJ2-7	.	CASSFPHSGYEQYF	TGTGCCAGCAGTTTTCCCCATAGCGGTTACGAGCAGTACTTC
TRBV5-4	.	TRBJ2-7	.	CASSHGARGTYEQYF	TGTGCCAGCAGCCACGGGGCCAGGGGTACCTACGAGCAGTACTTC
TRBV5-4	TRBD1	TRBJ2-1	.	CASSSGTDLYNEQFF	TGTGCCAGCAGCTCCGGGACAGACCTATACAATGAGCAGTTCTTC
TRBV19	TRBD1	TRBJ1-1	few	CASSITGGTEAFF	TGTGCCAGTAGTATCACAGGGGGCACTGAAGCTTTCTTT
TRBV6-1	.	TRBJ2-2	.	CASQLLDSTGELFF	TGTGCCAGCCAACTACTCGACAGCACCGGGGAGCTGTTTTTT
TRBV6-5	.	TRBJ2-7	once	CASSYSLDAYEQYF	TGTGCCAGCAGTTACTCGCTGGACGCCTACGAGCAGTACTTC
TRBV20-1	.	TRBJ1-1	few	CSAKRNTEAFF	TGCAGTGCTAAGAGGAACACTGAAGCTTTCTTT
TRBV5-1	TRBD2	TRBJ2-1	.	CASSAGGTAYNEQFF	TGCGCCAGCAGCGCGGGGGGGACAGCTTACAATGAGCAGTTCTTC
TRBV7-2	.	TRBJ2-7	once	CASSLAASALYEQYF	TGTGCCAGCAGCTTAGCGGCCTCGGCCCTCTACGAGCAGTACTTC
TRBV28	.	TRBJ2-1	once	CASSSISLEFF	TGTGCCAGCAGTTCGATTAGCTTAGAGTTCTTC
TRBV6-1	.	TRBJ2-1	.	CASSEWVRYNEQFF	TGTGCCAGCAGTGAATGGGTACGGTACAATGAGCAGTTCTTC
TRBV5-1	.	TRBJ2-1	.	CASSLWGGGSYNEQFF	TGCGCCAGCAGCTTGTGGGGAGGGGGGTCCTACAATGAGCAGTTCTTC
TRBV7-6	.	TRBJ2-2	.	CASSLYRGLGAGELFF	TGTGCCAGCAGCTTATATAGGGGCCTTGGGGCCGGGGAGCTGTTTTTT
TRBV28	.	TRBJ1-2	.	CASSSLGPRYGYTF	TGTGCCAGCAGTTCTTTAGGCCCTCGTTATGGCTACACCTTC
TRBV27	TRBD2	TRBJ2-3	.	CASSWSGTSDGTQYF	TGTGCCAGCAGTTGGTCGGGGACTAGCGACGGTACGCAGTATTTT
TRBV5-1	.	TRBJ2-2	.	CASSLVGGELFF	TGCGCCAGCAGCTTAGTCGGCGGGGAGCTGTTTTTT
TRBV7-3	TRBD2	TRBJ2-1	.	CASSFSSGSIYNEQFF	TGTGCCAGCAGCTTTTCGAGCGGGAGCATTTACAATGAGCAGTTCTTC
TRBV28	TRBD2	TRBJ2-3	.	CASSHHSGTDTQYF	TGTGCCAGCAGCCACCATAGCGGGACAGATACGCAGTATTTT
TRBV7-9	.	TRBJ2-7	.	CASSLAPFLEQYF	TGTGCCAGCAGCTTAGCGCCTTTTCTCGAGCAGTACTTC
TRBV27	.	TRBJ1-1	once	CASSPSGATEAFF	TGTGCCAGCAGCCCCTCGGGGGCCACTGAAGCTTTCTTT
TRBV11-1	TRBD2	TRBJ2-7	.	CASSLPFSGIGSYEQYF	TGTGCCAGCAGCTTACCGTTTAGCGGGATTGGCTCCTACGAGCAGTACTTC
TRBV7-6	.	TRBJ1-1	.	CASSSGYEAFF	TGTGCCAGCAGCTCCGGTTACGAAGCTTTCTTT
TRBV6-6	.	TRBJ1-2	once	CASSYRGDLGGYTF	TGTGCCAGCAGTTACCGCGGGGACCTGGGCGGCTACACCTTC
TRBV27	.	TRBJ2-2	.	CASSLSLGGATGELFF	TGTGCCAGCAGTTTATCGTTGGGGGGCGCTACCGGGGAGCTGTTTTTT
TRBV2	.	TRBJ2-7	once	CASGTTQDGEQYF	TGTGCCAGCGGAACGACGCAGGATGGTGAGCAGTACTTC
TRBV6-5	TRBD1	TRBJ1-2	.	CASSYSGGFGYTF	TGTGCCAGCAGTTACTCAGGGGGCTTTGGCTACACCTTC
TRBV6-5	.	TRBJ2-5	once	CASSYLRGNQETQYF	TGTGCCAGCAGTTACTTGAGGGGGAACCAAGAGACCCAGTACTTC
TRBV27	TRBD2	TRBJ2-3	.	CASEPGLAGLRTDTQYF	TGTGCCAGCGAACCGGGACTAGCGGGTTTGCGCACAGATACGCAGTATTTT
TRBV15	TRBD2	TRBJ2-1	.	CATRSDLAGGDEQFF	TGTGCCACCAGGTCTGACCTAGCGGGAGGTGATGAGCAGTTCTTC
TRBV7-2	TRBD2	TRBJ2-7	.	CASSLKGLASYEQYF	TGTGCCAGCAGCTTGAAGGGACTAGCCTCCTACGAGCAGTACTTC
TRBV5-1	.	TRBJ2-1	once	CASSVWGRDEQFF	TGCGCCAGCAGCGTGTGGGGACGGGATGAGCAGTTCTTC
TRBV6-6	TRBD1	TRBJ1-5	.	CASRLDRVSNQPQHF	TGTGCCAGCAGACTCGACAGGGTTAGCAATCAGCCCCAGCATTTT
TRBV4-1	TRBD1	TRBJ2-4	.	CASSQESPGQKSLAKNIQYF	TGCGCCAGCAGCCAAGAGAGTCCGGGACAGAAGTCCCTAGCCAAAAACATTCAGTACTTC
TRBV9	TRBD2	TRBJ2-4	.	CASSGPGLAGLLAKNIQYF	TGTGCCAGCAGCGGACCGGGACTAGCGGGGTTACTAGCCAAAAACATTCAGTACTTC
TRBV14	.	TRBJ1-2	.	CASSQDRGHDYGYTF	TGTGCCAGCAGCCAAGACCGCGGACACGACTATGGCTACACCTTC
TRBV29-1	.	TRBJ1-1	.	CSVSGQNTEAFF	TGCAGCGTTTCGGGACAGAACACTGAAGCTTTCTTT
TRBV19	.	TRBJ2-1	.	CASSIAESLWGNEQFF	TGTGCCAGTAGTATTGCTGAGAGTCTTTGGGGCAATGAGCAGTTCTTC
TRBV25-1	TRBD1	TRBJ1-4	.	CASSARQGSGEKLFF	TGTGCCAGCAGTGCGAGACAGGGGTCGGGTGAAAAACTGTTTTTT
TRBV10-3	TRBD1	TRBJ1-2	once	CAISGRDREDYGYTF	TGTGCCATCAGTGGCAGGGACAGGGAGGACTATGGCTACACCTTC
TRBV5-8	.	TRBJ1-1	.	CASSPVGGTEAFF	TGTGCCAGCAGCCCGGTAGGGGGGACTGAAGCTTTCTTT
TRBV7-9	.	TRBJ1-4	once	CASSLEGSSNEKLFF	TGTGCCAGCAGCTTAGAGGGCAGCTCTAATGAAAAACTGTTTTTT
TRBV6-4	.	TRBJ1-5	.	CASSADGNQPQHF	TGTGCCAGCAGCGCCGACGGGAATCAGCCCCAGCATTTT
TRBV9	TRBD1	TRBJ1-2	.	CASSVAPGQGAYGYTF	TGTGCCAGCAGCGTAGCACCGGGACAGGGGGCGTATGGCTACACCTTC